A selection of T cell receptor beta chains follows, all from one sample in a study of shared clonotypes between healthy human individuals. Sequenced by immunoSEQ multiplex PCR; TCRdb stores in-frame clones only, minus some. The repertoire holds 2 million to 2.5 million clones, more than 85% seen once, with about 0.37% in the top ten. Sequences were obtained from naive CD4+ T cells from PBMCs. All receptors come from a young man in good health. Some clones in this sample may be carry-over from other donors' samples. The CDR3 runs from the conserved cysteine through the conserved F or W. The D gene is left open where the match is weak. Clone size is stated in some rows and not others, as once, few, many or a class when expanded.

cdr3_aa,cdr3_nt,v_call,j_call,d_call,clone_size
CASSPSGSSYEQYF,TGTGCCAGCAGCCCGAGCGGGAGCTCCTACGAGCAGTACTTC,TRBV7-3,TRBJ2-7,TRBD2,-
CASSLSGSSYNEQFF,TGTGCCAGCAGCCTAAGCGGGAGCTCCTACAATGAGCAGTTCTTC,TRBV7-3,TRBJ2-1,TRBD2,few
CASSEGGANTEAFF,TGTGCCAGCAGTGAAGGTGGGGCGAACACTGAAGCTTTCTTT,TRBV6-1,TRBJ1-1,-,few
CASSEDPSGPQQYF,TGTGCCAGCAGCGAAGATCCTTCGGGGCCCCAGCAGTACTTC,TRBV9,TRBJ2-7,-,-
CASSYRLAGVETQYF,TGTGCCAGCAGTTACCGACTAGCGGGAGTGGAGACCCAGTACTTC,TRBV6-5,TRBJ2-5,TRBD2,-
CASSWGADRGSSGYTF,TGCGCCAGCAGCTGGGGGGCGGACAGGGGATCTTCTGGCTACACCTTC,TRBV5-1,TRBJ1-2,TRBD1,once
CASSSGLTGDTQYF,TGTGCCAGCAGCTCAGGACTAACGGGGGATACGCAGTATTTT,TRBV7-3,TRBJ2-3,-,-
CASSWGTDLYGYTF,TGTGCCAGCAGCTGGGGGACAGACCTCTATGGCTACACCTTC,TRBV5-4,TRBJ1-2,TRBD1,-
CASSLEGTIHNEQFF,TGTGCCAGCAGCTTAGAAGGGACCATCCACAATGAGCAGTTCTTC,TRBV11-3,TRBJ2-1,-,-
CASSQDRLAYRVF,TGCGCCAGCAGCCAAGATCGACTAGCGTACCGGGTCTTC,TRBV4-1,TRBJ2-1,TRBD2,-
CASTSRVRGYTF,TGTGCCAGCACTAGCAGGGTCAGAGGCTACACCTTC,TRBV19,TRBJ1-2,-,-
CASSVEWTDTQYF,TGTGCCAGCAGCGTAGAGTGGACAGATACGCAGTATTTT,TRBV9,TRBJ2-3,-,-
CASSFIRQGVSNQPQHF,TGTGCCAGCAGTTTTATCAGACAGGGTGTGAGCAATCAGCCCCAGCATTTT,TRBV28,TRBJ1-5,TRBD1,-
CASSSVDTQYF,TGTGCCAGCAGTTCGGTGGATACGCAGTATTTT,TRBV6-5,TRBJ2-3,-,-